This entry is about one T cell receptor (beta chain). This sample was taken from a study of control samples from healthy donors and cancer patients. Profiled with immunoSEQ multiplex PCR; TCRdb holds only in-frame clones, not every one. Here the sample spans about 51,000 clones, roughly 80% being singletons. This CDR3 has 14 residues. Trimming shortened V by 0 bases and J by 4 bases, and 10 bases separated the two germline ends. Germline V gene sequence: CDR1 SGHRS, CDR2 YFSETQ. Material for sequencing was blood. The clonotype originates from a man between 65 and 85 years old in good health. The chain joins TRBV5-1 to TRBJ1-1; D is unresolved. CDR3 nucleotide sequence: TGCGCCAGCAGCTTGGAGACTACCCCCACTGAAGCTTTCTTT. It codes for CASSLETTPTEAFF.